The 16 T cell receptor beta chains listed next were all sequenced from one sample in a study of Ad26.COV2.S vaccination and SARS-CoV-2 variants (TCRdb year 2021). Library preparation used the immunoSEQ multiplex PCR assay. TCRdb re-hosts the immuneACCESS table, in-frame sequences only. Its copies lack some clones; in the studies checked, an unresolved V gene accounts for under half of them, and the cause for the rest is not known. The sample table lists about 350,000 clones, 70% to 90% of them with a count of one. The biggest ten clones account for roughly 3.5% of the sample. This specimen's treatment or condition label, per the study, means: 15 to 20 received Ad26.COV2.S at low or high dose, single or two shots; five or six received placebo; per-sample allocation not given. Repertoires of vaccine and placebo recipients were sequenced from samples taken on day 63 after the first injection. The material sequenced was peripheral blood, taken in a trial of Ad26.COV2.S vaccine versus placebo. The receptors were gathered from a person aged 18 to 59 who received the Ad26.COV2.S COVID-19 vaccine or a placebo.

The V gene is TRBV3-1 (or the pseudogene TRBV3-2), the J gene TRBJ2-3; D is uncertain. The V end lost 1 base, the J end lost 1 base, and 9 bases lay between the germline ends. The germline V gene encodes CDR1 LGHDT and CDR2 YNNKEL (reference sequence). The CDR3 sequence is 15 residues long. CDR3 DNA: TGTGCCAGCAGCCAAGGTGTACGGGGCACAGATACGCAGTATTTT. Translated, it gives CASSQGVRGTDTQYF.

V and J are TRBV7-2 and TRBJ2-5; 8 nucleotides match TRBD1. J lost 0 bases, V lost 7 bases, and 10 bases had no gene match. This CDR3 is built from 16 residues. CDR1 SGHTA and CDR2 FQGNSA come from the germline V gene. CDR3 amino acids: CASNRQGTKYQETQYF. DNA of the CDR3: TGTGCCAGCAACAGACAGGGGACGAAGTACCAAGAGACCCAGTACTTC.

The chain combines TRBV10-1 with TRBJ2-3, with D unresolved. Germline V gene sequence: CDR1 WNHNN, CDR2 SYGVQD (reference sequence). The CDR3 sequence is 14 residues long. Trimming cost V 4 bases and J 1 base, with 9 bases left between them. CDR3 bases: TGCGCCAGCAGTGTCCAACCGCGCACAGATACGCAGTATTTT. Protein sequence: CASSVQPRTDTQYF.

V gene TRBV6-5 combines with J gene TRBJ2-7; 7 bases line up with TRBD2. The CDR3 covers 15 residues. Germline assignment: CDR1 MNHEY and CDR2 SVGAGI. The V segment lost 5 bases and the J segment 0 bases; nucleotides outside the gene matches: 7. Here the CDR3 DNA reads TGTGCCAGCAGTCCAACCTGGACTAGCTCCTACGAGCAGTACTTC. Protein product: CASSPTWTSSYEQYF.

The genes are TRBV2 and TRBJ2-4, with D possibly being TRBD1 or TRBD2 (6 bases each). Germline assignment: CDR1 SNHLY and CDR2 FYNNEI. Trimming stripped 8 bases from V and 6 bases from J, with 17 bases between. The CDR3 extends over 14 amino acids. The CDR3 protein is CASQVGGMGNIQYF. CDR3 DNA: TGTGCCAGCCAGGTGGGGGGCATGGGAAACATTCAGTACTTC.

The chain employs TRBV5-1 and TRBJ2-3; perhaps TRBD2 as D (6 bases). CDR1 and CDR2 from the germline V gene are SGHRS and YFSETQ. This CDR3 has 15 residues. Trimming left V 7 bases short and J 2 bases short, with 17 bases between. CDR3 coding DNA: TGCGCCAGCTCCCTCGGGGGTTCTTTCACAGATACGCAGTATTTT. Translating gives CASSLGGSFTDTQYF.

The gene calls are TRBV20-1 and TRBJ2-5; D remains unclear. Looked up from germline, CDR1 is DFQATT and CDR2 is SNEGSKA (reference sequence). The CDR3 contains 11 residues. Trimming removed 6 bases from V and 0 bases from J, with 5 bases in between. Here the CDR3 reads CSATDQETQYF. DNA of the CDR3: TGCAGTGCAACGGACCAAGAGACCCAGTACTTC.

The chain is built from TRBV27 and TRBJ2-1; 12 positions match TRBD2. V was clipped by 6 bases and J by 3 bases; unmatched bases: 6. Germline V lookup: CDR1 MNHEY, CDR2 SMNVEV (reference sequence). The CDR3 contains 16 residues. The chain's CDR3 is CASRRLAGDHYNEQFF. Here the CDR3 DNA reads TGTGCCAGCAGGAGACTAGCGGGGGACCACTACAATGAGCAGTTCTTC.

Only a few counts were recorded for this clone. The rearrangement links TRBV4-1 to TRBJ1-1, with no clear D. The V end lost 0 bases, the J end lost 8 bases, and 10 bases lay between the germline ends. This CDR3 comprises 13 residues. Germline loops: CDR1 MGHRA, CDR2 YSYEKL. CDR3 loop: CASSQDDETEAFF. In DNA, the CDR3 is TGCGCCAGCAGCCAAGATGATGAAACGGAAGCTTTCTTT.

This sequence joins TRBV3-1 (or the pseudogene TRBV3-2) and TRBJ2-7; TRBD1 matches 7 bases. In germline, CDR1 is LGHDT, CDR2 YNNKEL (reference sequence). The CDR3 loop spans 14 amino acids. V gave up 4 bases and J gave up 0 bases; unmatched junction bases: 3. The DNA for the CDR3 is TGTGCCAGCAGCCCGGACAGGTTCTCCTACGAGCAGTACTTC. This codes for CASSPDRFSYEQYF.

The gene calls are TRBV18 and TRBJ2-7; D is possibly TRBD2 (6 bases). The CDR3 is made up of 16 amino acids. CDR1 and CDR2 from the germline V gene are KGHSH and LQKENI. Trimming took 3 bases from V and 2 from J, leaving 17 bases between them. The CDR3 nucleotides are TGTGCCAGCTCACCTTTTTCGGGGGTTACGACCTACGAGCAGTACTTC. This gives the protein CASSPFSGVTTYEQYF.

A single count supports this clone. V is TRBV2 and J is TRBJ2-5; 8 positions agree with TRBD2. The V gene's germline CDR1 is SNHLY and CDR2 FYNNEI. J gave up 5 bases and V 5 bases, and 7 bases lay outside the gene matches. CDR3 length: 14 residues. The CDR3 protein is CASSSGLGLETQYF. CDR3 nucleotides: TGTGCCAGCAGTTCGGGACTAGGGTTGGAGACCCAGTACTTC. Combining the CDR3 with reference TRBV2 and TRBJ2-5 gives the whole variable domain EPEVTQTPSHQVTQMGQEVILRCVPISNHLYFYWYRQILGQKVEFLVSFYNNEISEKSEIFDDQFSVERPDGSNFTLKIRSTKLEDSAMYFCASSSGLGLETQYFGPGTRLLVL.

This chain uses TRBV3-1 (or the pseudogene TRBV3-2) with TRBJ2-2, with D perhaps matching TRBD2 (6 bases). Germline CDR1 reads LGHDT; CDR2 reads YNNKEL (reference sequence). The CDR3 covers 17 residues. V shed 0 bases and J shed 5 bases, with 16 bases lying between them. The CDR3 spells CASSQDFPGDRTGELFF. CDR3 nucleotides: TGTGCCAGCAGCCAAGATTTTCCGGGGGATCGGACCGGGGAGCTGTTTTTT.

This clone was observed once. This chain joins TRBV7-2 and TRBJ2-7; D is unresolved. The CDR3 runs to 14 residues. V was pared by 1 base and J by 0 bases, with 7 bases between. Germline V lookup: CDR1 SGHTA, CDR2 FQGNSA. CDR3 amino acids: CASSLDYSSYEQYF. CDR3 bases: TGTGCCAGCAGCTTAGATTACAGCTCCTACGAGCAGTACTTC. Based on the CDR3 plus reference TRBV7-2 and TRBJ2-7, the full variable domain is GAGVSQSPSNKVTEKGKDVELRCDPISGHTALYWYRQSLGQGLEFLIYFQGNSAPDKSGLPSDRFSAERTGGSVSTLTIQRTQQEDSAVYLCASSLDYSSYEQYFGPGTRLTVT.

This clone came up a few times. J is TRBJ2-1 and V is TRBV14, with TRBD2 matching 8 bases. Germline CDR1 reads SGHDN; CDR2 reads FVKESK. The CDR3 spans 16 residues. V lost 0 bases to trimming and J lost 4 bases; unmatched junction nucleotides: 5. The DNA of the CDR3 is TGTGCCAGCAGCCAAGATCCAGCGGGGGAGTACAATGAGCAGTTCTTC. It codes for CASSQDPAGEYNEQFF.

This clone was counted between two and nine times. The V call is TRBV6-2 or TRBV6-3, the J call TRBJ2-2; 15 bases match TRBD2. There are 16 residues in the CDR3. Germline-derived CDR1 and CDR2 are MNHEY and SVGEGT. The junction had 1 base not matched to a gene; V was cut back by 5 bases and J by 3 bases. The CDR3 loop reads CASSGLAGGDTGELFF. In DNA form, the CDR3 reads TGTGCCAGCAGTGGACTAGCGGGGGGGGACACCGGGGAGCTGTTTTTT.